Shown below are 2 T cell receptor beta chains from a single sample sequenced in a study of a mutant IDH1 vaccine in newly diagnosed glioma. Antigens of these TCRs are unknown. Assay used: immunoSEQ multiplex PCR; TCRdb lists only in-frame clones, some missing. In the table there are 50,000 to 70,000 clones, 74% of which are singletons. As to time point: week 35, safety follow-up. Each dose delivered 300 ug of mutant IDH1 20-mer peptide subcutaneously with imiquimod. This specimen consisted of PBMCs, obtained from a glioma patient whose treatment included an IDH1 peptide vaccine. These receptors originate from a man between 45 and 60 years old with glioma.

The CDR3 region is CAWKGNGELFF. CDR3 DNA sequence: TGTGCCTGGAAGGGGAATGGGGAGCTGTTTTTT. This chain links TRBV30 with TRBJ2-2, with D maybe TRBD1 (5 bases). The CDR3 is 11 amino acids. Germline V gene data show CDR1 as GTSNPN and CDR2 as SVGIG (reference sequence). Trimming left V 4 bases short and J 8 bases short, with 8 bases between. The variable domain in full, with the rest retrieved from reference TRBV30 and TRBJ2-2, is SQTIHQWPATLVQPVGSPLSLECTVEGTSNPNLYWYRQAAGRGLQLLFYSVGIGQISSEVPQNLSASRPQDRQFILSSKKLLLSDSGFYLCAWKGNGELFFGEGSRLTVL.

This clone was picked up a small number of times. The gene calls are TRBV19 and TRBJ1-1, with D possibly being TRBD1 (5 bases). CDR1 is LNHDA, CDR2 SQIVND, per germline (reference sequence). This CDR3 comprises 12 residues. V was clipped by 5 bases and J by 6 bases, with 10 bases between them. CDR3 protein: CASSPGEAEAFF. CDR3 coding DNA: TGTGCCAGTAGTCCGGGGGAAGCTGAAGCTTTCTTT.